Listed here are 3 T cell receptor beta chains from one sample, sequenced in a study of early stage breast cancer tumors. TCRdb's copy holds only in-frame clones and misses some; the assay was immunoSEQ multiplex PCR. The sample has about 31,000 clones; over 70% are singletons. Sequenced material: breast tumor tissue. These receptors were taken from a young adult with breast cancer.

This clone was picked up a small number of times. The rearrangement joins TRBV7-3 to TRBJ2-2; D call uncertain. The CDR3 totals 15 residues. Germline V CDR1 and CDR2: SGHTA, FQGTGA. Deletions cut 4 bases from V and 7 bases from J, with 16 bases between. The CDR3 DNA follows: TGTGCCAGCAGCTACACGGCCCGTCTGGGCGGGGAGCTGTTTTTT. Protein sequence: CASSYTARLGGELFF.

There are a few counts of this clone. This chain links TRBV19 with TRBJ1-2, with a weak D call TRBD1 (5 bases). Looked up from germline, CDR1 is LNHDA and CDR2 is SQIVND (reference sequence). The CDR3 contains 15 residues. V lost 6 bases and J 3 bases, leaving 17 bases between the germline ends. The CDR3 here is CASSRRRDGDYGYTF. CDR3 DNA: TGTGCCAGTAGCCGCCGACGGGACGGAGACTATGGCTACACCTTC.

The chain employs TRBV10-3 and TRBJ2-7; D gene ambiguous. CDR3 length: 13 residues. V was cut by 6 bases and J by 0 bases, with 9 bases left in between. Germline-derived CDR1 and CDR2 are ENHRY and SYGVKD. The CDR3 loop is CAIRPSSSYEQYF. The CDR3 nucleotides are TGTGCCATCAGACCGTCGAGCTCCTACGAGCAGTACTTC.